This TCR beta chain was sequenced in a study of OX40 agonist ivuxolimab in advanced cancers. Background on the study: In this trial design, patients received ivuxolimab intravenously at 0.01 to 10 mg/kg every 2 weeks.

V shed 4 bases and J 3 bases; nucleotides not matched to a gene: 8. The CDR3 sequence is 16 residues long. CDR1 SGHDN and CDR2 FVKESK come from the germline V gene. TCRdb's copy holds only in-frame clones and misses some; the assay was immunoSEQ multiplex PCR. The repertoire holds 70,000 or so clones, with 88% as singletons. The chain uses TRBV14 and TRBJ2-5; 10 bases are a match to TRBD2. Source: CD4+ or CD8+ T cells sorted from blood, taken in a trial of the OX40 agonist ivuxolimab. The TCR was taken from an adult with an advanced solid tumor such as melanoma, head and neck, liver or kidney cancer. Here the CDR3 reads CASSLWALAGEETQYF. The CDR3 DNA follows: TGTGCCAGCAGCCTCTGGGCCCTAGCGGGAGAAGAGACCCAGTACTTC.